This T cell receptor (beta chain) was identified in a study of blood T cell repertoires in COVID-19. About the research overall: The United States, Italy and Spain supplied acute and convalescent COVID-19 samples.

Per the original methods: Amplification with reference gene primers provided the estimates of nucleated cell counts. The data were produced by immunoSEQ multiplex PCR, yet TCRdb's version contains in-frame clones alone and is incomplete. V and J calls and clone size follow that table, whereas D and trimming were derived from the DNA. The data show about 240,000 clones, under 85% seen once. The clonotype originates from a human donor in a cohort sampled during active COVID-19. Input material: peripheral blood.

The CDR3 bases are TGTGCCAGCAGAGAAGCAGGGAATTCACCCCTCCACTTT. This sequence encodes CASREAGNSPLHF. The V gene is TRBV25-1, the J gene TRBJ1-6, with a weak D call TRBD1 (5 bases). Germline V gives CDR1 MGHDK, CDR2 SYGVNS. V gave up 6 bases and J gave up 7 bases, with 10 bases separating them. This CDR3 contains 13 residues.